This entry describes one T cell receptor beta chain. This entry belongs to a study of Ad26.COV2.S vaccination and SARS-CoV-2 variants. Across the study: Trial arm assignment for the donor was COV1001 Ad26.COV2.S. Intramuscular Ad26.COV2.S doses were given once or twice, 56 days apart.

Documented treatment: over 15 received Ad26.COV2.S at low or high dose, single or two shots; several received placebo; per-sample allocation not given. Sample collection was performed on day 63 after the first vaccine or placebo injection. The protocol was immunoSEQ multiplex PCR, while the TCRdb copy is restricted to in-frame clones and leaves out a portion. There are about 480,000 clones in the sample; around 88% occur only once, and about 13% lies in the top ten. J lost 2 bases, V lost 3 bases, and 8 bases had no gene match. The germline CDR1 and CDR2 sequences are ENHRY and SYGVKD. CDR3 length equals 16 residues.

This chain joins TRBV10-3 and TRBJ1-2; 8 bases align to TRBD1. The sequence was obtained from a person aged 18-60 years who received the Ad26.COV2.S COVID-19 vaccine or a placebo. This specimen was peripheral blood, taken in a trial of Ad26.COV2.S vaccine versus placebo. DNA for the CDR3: TGTGCCATCAGTGATTGGGACAGGAAGAGCAACTATGGCTACACCTTC. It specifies CAISDWDRKSNYGYTF.